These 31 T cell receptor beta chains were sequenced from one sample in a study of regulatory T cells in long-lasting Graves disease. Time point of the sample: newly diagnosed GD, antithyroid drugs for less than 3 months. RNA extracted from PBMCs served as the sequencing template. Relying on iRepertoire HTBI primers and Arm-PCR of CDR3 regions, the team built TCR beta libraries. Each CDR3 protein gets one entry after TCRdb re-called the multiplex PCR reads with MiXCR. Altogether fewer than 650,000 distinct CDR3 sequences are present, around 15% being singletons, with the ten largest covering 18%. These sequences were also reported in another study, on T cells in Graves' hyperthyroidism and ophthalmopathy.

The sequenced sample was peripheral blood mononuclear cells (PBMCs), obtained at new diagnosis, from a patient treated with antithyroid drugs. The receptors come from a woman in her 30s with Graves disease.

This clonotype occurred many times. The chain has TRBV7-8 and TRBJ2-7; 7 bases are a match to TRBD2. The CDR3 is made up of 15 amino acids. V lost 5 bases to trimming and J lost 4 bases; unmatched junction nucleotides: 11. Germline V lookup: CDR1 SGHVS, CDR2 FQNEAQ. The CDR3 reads CASSAPGTTGYEQYF. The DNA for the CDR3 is TGTGCCAGCAGCGCCCCCGGGACTACAGGTTACGAGCAGTACTTC.

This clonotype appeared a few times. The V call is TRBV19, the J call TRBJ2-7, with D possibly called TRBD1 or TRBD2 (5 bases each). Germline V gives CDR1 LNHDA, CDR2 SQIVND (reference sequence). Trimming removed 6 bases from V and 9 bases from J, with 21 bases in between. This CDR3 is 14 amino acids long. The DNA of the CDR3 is TGTGCCAGTAGCCGGGACGGACCCTACGAGTGGCAGTACTTC. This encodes CASSRDGPYEWQYF.

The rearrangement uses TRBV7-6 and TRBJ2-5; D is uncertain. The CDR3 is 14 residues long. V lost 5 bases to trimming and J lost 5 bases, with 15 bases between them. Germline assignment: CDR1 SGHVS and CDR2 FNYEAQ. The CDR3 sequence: CASSHDRIQETQYF. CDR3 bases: TGTGCCAGCAGCCATGACCGGATCCAGGAGACCCAGTACTTC. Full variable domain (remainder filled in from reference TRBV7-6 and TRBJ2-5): GAGVSQSPRYKVTKRGQDVALRCDPISGHVSLYWYRQALGQGPEFLTYFNYEAQQDKSGLPNDRFSAERPEGSISTLTIQRTEQRDSAMYRCASSHDRIQETQYFGPGTRLLVL.

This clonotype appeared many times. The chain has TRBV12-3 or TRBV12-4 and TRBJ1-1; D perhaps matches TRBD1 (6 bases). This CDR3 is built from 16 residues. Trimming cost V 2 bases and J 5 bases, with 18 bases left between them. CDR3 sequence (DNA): TGTGCCAGCAGTTTAACCCGTCGCGAGGGGGGGACTGAAGCTTTCTTT. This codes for CASSLTRREGGTEAFF.

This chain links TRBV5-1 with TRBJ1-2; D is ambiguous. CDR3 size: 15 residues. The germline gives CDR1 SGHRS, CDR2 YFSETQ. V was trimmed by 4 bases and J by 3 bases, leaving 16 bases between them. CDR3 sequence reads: CASSQWISMDYGYTF. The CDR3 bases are TGCGCCAGCAGCCAATGGATCTCAATGGACTATGGCTACACCTTC.

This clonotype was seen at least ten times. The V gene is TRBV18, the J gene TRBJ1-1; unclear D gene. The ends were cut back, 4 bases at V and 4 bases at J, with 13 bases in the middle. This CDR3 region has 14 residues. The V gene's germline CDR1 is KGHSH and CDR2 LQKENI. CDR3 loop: CASSRPPMGTEAFF. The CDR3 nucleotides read TGTGCCAGCTCACGACCACCTATGGGCACTGAAGCTTTCTTT.

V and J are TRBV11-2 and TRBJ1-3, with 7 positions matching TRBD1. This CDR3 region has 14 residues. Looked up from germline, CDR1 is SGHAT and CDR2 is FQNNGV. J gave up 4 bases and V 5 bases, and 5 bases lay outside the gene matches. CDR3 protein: CASSVGTAGNTIYF. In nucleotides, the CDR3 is TGTGCCAGCAGCGTCGGGACAGCCGGAAACACCATATATTTT. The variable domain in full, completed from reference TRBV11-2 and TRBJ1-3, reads EAGVAQSPRYKIIEKRQSVAFWCNPISGHATLYWYQQILGQGPKLLIQFQNNGVVDDSQLPKDRFSAERLKGVDSTLKIQPAKLEDSAVYLCASSVGTAGNTIYFGEGSWLTVV.

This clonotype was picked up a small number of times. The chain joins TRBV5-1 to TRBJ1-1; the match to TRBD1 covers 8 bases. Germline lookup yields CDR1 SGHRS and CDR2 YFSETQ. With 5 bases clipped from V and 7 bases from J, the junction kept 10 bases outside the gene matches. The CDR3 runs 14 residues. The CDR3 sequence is CASREGQGIGEAFF. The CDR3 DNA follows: TGCGCCAGCAGGGAAGGACAGGGTATAGGTGAAGCTTTCTTT. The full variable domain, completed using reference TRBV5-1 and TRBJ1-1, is KAGVTQTPRYLIKTRGQQVTLSCSPISGHRSVSWYQQTPGQGLQFLFEYFSETQRNKGNFPGRFSGRQFSNSRSEMNVSTLELGDSALYLCASREGQGIGEAFFGQGTRLTVV.

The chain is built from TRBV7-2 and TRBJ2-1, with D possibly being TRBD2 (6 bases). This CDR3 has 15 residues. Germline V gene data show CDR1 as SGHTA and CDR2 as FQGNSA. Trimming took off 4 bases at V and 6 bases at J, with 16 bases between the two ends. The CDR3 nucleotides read TGTGCCAGCAGCTCTAGGGTCGGAGGGCCCAATGAGCAGTTCTTC. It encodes CASSSRVGGPNEQFF.

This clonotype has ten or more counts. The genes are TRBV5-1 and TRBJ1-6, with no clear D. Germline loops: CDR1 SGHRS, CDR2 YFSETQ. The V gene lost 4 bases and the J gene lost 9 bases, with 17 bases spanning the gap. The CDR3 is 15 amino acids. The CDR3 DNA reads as TGCGCCAGCAGCATGGTCGGGGATACGGGTTCACCCCTCCACTTT. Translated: CASSMVGDTGSPLHF.

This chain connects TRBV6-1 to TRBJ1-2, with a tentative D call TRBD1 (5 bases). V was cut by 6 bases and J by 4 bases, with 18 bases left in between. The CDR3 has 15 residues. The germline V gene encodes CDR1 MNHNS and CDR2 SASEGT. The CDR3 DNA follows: TGTGCCAGCAGGGGGGATGAGAGGTTATCCTATGGCTACACCTTC. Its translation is CASRGDERLSYGYTF.

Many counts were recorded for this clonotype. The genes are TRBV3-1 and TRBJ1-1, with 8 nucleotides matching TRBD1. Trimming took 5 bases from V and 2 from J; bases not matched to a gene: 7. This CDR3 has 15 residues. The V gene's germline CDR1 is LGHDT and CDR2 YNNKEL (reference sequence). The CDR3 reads CASSIQGGVNTEAFF. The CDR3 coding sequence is TGTGCCAGCAGCATACAGGGGGGCGTTAACACTGAAGCTTTCTTT.

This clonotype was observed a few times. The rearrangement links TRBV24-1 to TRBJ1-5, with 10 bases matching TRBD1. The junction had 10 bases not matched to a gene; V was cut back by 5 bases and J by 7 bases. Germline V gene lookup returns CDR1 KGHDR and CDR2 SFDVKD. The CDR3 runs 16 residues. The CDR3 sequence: CATSGFPGQGPQPQHF. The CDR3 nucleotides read TGTGCCACCAGTGGATTTCCGGGACAGGGGCCCCAGCCCCAGCATTTT.

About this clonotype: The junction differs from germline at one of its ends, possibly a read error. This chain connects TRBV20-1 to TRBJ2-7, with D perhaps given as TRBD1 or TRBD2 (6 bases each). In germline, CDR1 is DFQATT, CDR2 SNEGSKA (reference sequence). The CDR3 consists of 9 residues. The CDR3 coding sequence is TGCAGTGCAGGGGGGCCTGACGGCTTC. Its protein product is CSAGGPDGF.

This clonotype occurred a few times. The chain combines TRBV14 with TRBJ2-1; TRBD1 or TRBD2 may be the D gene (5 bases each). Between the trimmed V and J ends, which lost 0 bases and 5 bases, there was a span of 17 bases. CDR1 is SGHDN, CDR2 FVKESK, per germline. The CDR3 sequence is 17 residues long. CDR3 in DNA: TGTGCCAGCAGCCAAGATACTGGGACCGTCGGGAACAATGAGCAGTTCTTC. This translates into CASSQDTGTVGNNEQFF.

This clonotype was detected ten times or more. CDR3 residues: CSAMPQGIEAFF. The CDR3 DNA reads TGCAGTGCTATGCCGCAGGGAATTGAAGCTTTCTTT. The chain joins TRBV20-1 to TRBJ1-1; D perhaps matches TRBD1 (5 bases). V was trimmed by 4 bases and J by 7 bases, leaving 13 bases between them. The CDR3 length is 12 residues. Germline loops: CDR1 DFQATT, CDR2 SNEGSKA (reference sequence).

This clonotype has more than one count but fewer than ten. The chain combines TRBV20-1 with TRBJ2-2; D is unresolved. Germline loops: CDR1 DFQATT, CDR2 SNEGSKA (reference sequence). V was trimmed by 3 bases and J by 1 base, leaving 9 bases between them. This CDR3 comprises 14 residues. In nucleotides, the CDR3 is TGCAGTGCTAGTCCCCCTTTGAACACCGGGGAGCTGTTTTTT. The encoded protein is CSASPPLNTGELFF.

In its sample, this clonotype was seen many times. The CDR3: CASSFGSGIANEQYF. CDR3 nucleotide sequence: TGTGCCAGCAGCTTCGGCTCTGGAATCGCCAACGAGCAGTACTTC. V gene TRBV7-9 combines with J gene TRBJ2-7, with unresolved D. The CDR3 extends over 15 amino acids. Germline loops: CDR1 SEHNR, CDR2 FQNEAQ (reference sequence). V was clipped by 3 bases and J by 5 bases, with 17 bases between them.

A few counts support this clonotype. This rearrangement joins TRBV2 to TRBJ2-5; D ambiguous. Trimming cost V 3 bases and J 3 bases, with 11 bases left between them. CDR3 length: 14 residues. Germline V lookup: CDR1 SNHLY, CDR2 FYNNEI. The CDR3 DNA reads TGTGCCAGCAGTGATTTTTTCAGAGAAGAGACCCAGTACTTC. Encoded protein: CASSDFFREETQYF.

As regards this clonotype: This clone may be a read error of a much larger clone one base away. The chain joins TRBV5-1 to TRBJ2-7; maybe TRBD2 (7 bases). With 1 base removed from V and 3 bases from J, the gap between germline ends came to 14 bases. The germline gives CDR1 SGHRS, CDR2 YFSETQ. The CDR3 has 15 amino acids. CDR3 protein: CASSLSPGEGYEQYF. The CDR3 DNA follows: TGCGCCAGCAGCTTGTCCCCAGGGGAGGGCTACGAGCAGTACTTC.

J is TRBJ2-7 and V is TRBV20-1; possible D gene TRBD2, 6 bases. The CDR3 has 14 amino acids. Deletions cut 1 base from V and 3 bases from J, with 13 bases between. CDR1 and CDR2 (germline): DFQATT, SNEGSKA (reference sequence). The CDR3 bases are TGCAGTGCTAGAGGGGAGGCCCCGAACTACGAGCAGTACTTC. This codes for CSARGEAPNYEQYF.

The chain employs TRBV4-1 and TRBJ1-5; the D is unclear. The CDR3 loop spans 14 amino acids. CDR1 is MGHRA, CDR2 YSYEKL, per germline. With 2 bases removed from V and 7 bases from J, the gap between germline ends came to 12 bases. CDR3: CASSQSVVEQPQHF. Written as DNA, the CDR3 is TGCGCCAGCAGCCAATCGGTTGTGGAGCAGCCCCAGCATTTT.

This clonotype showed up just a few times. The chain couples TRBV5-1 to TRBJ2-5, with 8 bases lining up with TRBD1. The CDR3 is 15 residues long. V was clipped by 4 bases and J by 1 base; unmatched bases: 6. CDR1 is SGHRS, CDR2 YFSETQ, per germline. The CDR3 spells CASSINTGGQETQYF. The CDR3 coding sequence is TGCGCCAGCAGCATAAATACAGGGGGCCAAGAGACCCAGTACTTC.

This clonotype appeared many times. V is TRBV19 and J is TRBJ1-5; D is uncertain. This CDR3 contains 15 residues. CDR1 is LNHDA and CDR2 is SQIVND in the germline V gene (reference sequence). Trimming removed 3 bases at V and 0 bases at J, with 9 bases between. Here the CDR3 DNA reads TGTGCCAGTAGTATTGAAGGTTATAGCAATCAGCCCCAGCATTTT. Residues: CASSIEGYSNQPQHF.

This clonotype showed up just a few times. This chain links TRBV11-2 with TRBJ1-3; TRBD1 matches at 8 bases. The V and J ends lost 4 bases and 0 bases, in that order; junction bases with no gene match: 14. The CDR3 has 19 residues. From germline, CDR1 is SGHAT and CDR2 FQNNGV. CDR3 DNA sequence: TGTGCCAGCAGCTCACCCCAGGGGGCAGCTGGCTTCTCTGGAAACACCATATATTTT. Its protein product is CASSSPQGAAGFSGNTIYF.

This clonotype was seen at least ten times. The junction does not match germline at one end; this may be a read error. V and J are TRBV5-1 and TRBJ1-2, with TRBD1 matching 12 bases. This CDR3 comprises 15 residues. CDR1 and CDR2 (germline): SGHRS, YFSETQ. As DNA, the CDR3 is TGTGCCAGCAGTTTTGGTGGGACAGGGGGCGATGGCTACACCTTC. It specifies CASSFGGTGGDGYTF. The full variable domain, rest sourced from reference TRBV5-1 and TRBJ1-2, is KAGVTQTPRYLIKTRGQQVTLSCSPISGHRSVSWYQQTPGQGLQFLFEYFSETQRNKGNFPGRFSGRQFSNSRSEMNVSTLELGDSALYLCASSFGGTGGDGYTFGSGTRLTVV.

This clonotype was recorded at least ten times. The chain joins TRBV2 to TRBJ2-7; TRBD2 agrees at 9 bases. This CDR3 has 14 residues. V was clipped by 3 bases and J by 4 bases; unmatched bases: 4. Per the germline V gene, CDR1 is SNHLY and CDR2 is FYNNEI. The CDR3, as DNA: TGTGCCAGCAGTGAGAGCGGGAGGTCATACGAGCAGTACTTC. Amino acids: CASSESGRSYEQYF.

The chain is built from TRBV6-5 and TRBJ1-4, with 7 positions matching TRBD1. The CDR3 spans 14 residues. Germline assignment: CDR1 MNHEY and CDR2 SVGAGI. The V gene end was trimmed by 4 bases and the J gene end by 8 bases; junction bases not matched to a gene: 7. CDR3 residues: CASSSRQGPEKLFF. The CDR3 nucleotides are TGTGCCAGCAGTTCAAGACAGGGCCCAGAAAAACTGTTTTTT.

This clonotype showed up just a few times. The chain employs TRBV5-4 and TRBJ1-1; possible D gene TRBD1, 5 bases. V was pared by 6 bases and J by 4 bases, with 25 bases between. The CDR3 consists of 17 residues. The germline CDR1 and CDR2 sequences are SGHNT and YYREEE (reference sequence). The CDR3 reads CASTPDRWVKGGTEAFF. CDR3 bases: TGTGCCAGCACCCCCGACAGATGGGTGAAAGGTGGCACTGAAGCTTTCTTT.

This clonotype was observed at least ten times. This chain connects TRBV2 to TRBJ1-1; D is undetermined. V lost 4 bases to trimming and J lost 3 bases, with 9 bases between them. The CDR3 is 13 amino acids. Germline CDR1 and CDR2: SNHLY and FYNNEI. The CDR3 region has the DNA TGTGCCAGCAGTGTCAAGAGGGACACTGAAGCTTTCTTT. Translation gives CASSVKRDTEAFF.

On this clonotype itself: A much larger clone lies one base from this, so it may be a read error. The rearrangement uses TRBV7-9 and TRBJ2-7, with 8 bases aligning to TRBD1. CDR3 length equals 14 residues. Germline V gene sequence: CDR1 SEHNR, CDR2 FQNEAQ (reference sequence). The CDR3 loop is CASSTAGGPYEQHF. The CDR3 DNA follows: TGTGCCAGCAGCACCGCAGGGGGCCCCTACGAGCAGCACTTC.